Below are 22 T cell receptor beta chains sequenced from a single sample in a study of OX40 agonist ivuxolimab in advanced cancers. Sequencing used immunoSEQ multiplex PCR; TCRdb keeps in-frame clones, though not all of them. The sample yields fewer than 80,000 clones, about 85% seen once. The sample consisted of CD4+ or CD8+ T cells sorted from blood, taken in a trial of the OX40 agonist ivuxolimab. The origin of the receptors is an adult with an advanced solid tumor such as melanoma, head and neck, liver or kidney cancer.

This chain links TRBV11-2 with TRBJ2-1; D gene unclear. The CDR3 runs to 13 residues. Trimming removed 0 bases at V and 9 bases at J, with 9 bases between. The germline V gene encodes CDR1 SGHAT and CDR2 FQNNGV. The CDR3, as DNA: TGTGCCAGCAGCTTAGAATCATGGGGTGAGCAGTTCTTC. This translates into CASSLESWGEQFF.

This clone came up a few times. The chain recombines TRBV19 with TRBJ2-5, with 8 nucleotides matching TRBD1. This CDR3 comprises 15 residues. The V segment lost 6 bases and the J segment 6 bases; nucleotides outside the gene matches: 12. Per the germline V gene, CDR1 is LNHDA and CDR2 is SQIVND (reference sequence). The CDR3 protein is CASSRTGTGKKTQYF. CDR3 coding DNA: TGTGCCAGTAGCAGGACAGGGACGGGGAAAAAGACCCAGTACTTC.

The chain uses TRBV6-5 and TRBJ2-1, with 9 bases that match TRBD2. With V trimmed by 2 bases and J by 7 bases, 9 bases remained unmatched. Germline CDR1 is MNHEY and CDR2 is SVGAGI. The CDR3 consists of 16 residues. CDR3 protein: CASSYASRGGRNEQFF. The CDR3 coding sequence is TGTGCCAGCAGTTACGCCTCGCGGGGGGGCCGAAATGAGCAGTTCTTC.

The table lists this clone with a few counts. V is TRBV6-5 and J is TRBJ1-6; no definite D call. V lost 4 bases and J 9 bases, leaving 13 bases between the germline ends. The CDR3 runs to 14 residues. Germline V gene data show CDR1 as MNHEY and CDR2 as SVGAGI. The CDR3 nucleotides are TGTGCCAGCAGTTTATCCCCTTGGGCTTCACCCCTCCACTTT. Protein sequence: CASSLSPWASPLHF.

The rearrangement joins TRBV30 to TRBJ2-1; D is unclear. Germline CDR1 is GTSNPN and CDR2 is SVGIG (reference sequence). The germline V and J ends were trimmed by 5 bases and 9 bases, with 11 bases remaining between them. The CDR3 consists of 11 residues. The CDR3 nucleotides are TGTGCCTGGGGACGGTCCGGTGAGCAGTTCTTC. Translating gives CAWGRSGEQFF. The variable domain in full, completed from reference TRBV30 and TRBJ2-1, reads SQTIHQWPATLVQPVGSPLSLECTVEGTSNPNLYWYRQAAGRGLQLLFYSVGIGQISSEVPQNLSASRPQDRQFILSSKKLLLSDSGFYLCAWGRSGEQFFGPGTRLTVL.

DNA of the CDR3: TGCGCCAGCAGCTTCGGGACAGGGACATCTGGGGCCAACGTCCTGACTTTC. Its translation is CASSFGTGTSGANVLTF. The chain links TRBV5-1 to TRBJ2-6; TRBD1 matches at 9 bases. V shed 2 bases and J 1 base; nucleotides not matched to a gene: 4. The CDR3 contains 17 residues. Germline V lookup: CDR1 SGHRS, CDR2 YFSETQ.

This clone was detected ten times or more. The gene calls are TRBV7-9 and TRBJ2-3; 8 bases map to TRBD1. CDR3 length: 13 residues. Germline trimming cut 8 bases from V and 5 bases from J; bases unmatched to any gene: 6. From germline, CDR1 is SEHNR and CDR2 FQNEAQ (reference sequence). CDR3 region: CASQDRAGDTQYF. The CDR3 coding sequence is TGTGCCAGCCAGGACAGGGCTGGAGATACGCAGTATTTT. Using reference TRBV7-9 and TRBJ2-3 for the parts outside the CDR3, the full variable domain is DTGVSQNPRHKITKRGQNVTFRCDPISEHNRLYWYRQTLGQGPEFLTYFQNEAQLEKSRLLSDRFSAERPKGSFSTLEIQRTEQGDSAMYLCASQDRAGDTQYFGPGTRLTVL.

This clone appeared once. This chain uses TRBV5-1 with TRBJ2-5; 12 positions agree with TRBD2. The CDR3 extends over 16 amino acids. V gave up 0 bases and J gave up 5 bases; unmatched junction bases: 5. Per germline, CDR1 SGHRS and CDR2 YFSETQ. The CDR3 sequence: CASSLGLAGDGETQYF. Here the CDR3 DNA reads TGCGCCAGCAGCTTGGGACTAGCGGGGGACGGGGAGACCCAGTACTTC.

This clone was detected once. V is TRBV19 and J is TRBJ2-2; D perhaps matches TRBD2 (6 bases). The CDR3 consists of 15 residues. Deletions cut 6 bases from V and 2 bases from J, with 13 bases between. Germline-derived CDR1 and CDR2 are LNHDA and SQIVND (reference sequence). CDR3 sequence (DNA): TGTGCCAGTAGGGCCGGGACTGGCAACACCGGGGAGCTGTTTTTT. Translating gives CASRAGTGNTGELFF.

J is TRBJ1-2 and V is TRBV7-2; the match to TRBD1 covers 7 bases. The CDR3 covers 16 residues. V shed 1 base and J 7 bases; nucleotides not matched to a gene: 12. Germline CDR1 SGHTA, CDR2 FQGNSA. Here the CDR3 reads CASSLDSAGGEAGYTF. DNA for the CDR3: TGTGCCAGCAGCTTAGATTCTGCAGGGGGTGAGGCTGGCTACACCTTC. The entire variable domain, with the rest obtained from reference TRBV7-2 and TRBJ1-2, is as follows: GAGVSQSPSNKVTEKGKDVELRCDPISGHTALYWYRQSLGQGLEFLIYFQGNSAPDKSGLPSDRFSAERTGGSVSTLTIQRTQQEDSAVYLCASSLDSAGGEAGYTFGSGTRLTVV.

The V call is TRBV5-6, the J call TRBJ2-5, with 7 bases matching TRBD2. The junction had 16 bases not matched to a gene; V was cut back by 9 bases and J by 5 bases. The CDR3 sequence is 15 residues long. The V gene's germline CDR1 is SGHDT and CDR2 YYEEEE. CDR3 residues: CATTERGDHMETQYF. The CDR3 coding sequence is TGTGCCACGACTGAGCGGGGCGACCATATGGAGACCCAGTACTTC.

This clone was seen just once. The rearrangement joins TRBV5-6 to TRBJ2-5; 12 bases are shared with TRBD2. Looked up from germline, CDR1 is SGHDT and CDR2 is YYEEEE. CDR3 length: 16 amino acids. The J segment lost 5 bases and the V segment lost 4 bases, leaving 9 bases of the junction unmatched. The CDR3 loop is CASSRASGGAKETQYF. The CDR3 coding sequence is TGTGCCAGCAGCCGCGCTAGCGGGGGGGCCAAGGAGACCCAGTACTTC. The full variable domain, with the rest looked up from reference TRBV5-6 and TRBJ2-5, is DAGVTQSPTHLIKTRGQQVTLRCSPKSGHDTVSWYQQALGQGPQFIFQYYEEEERQRGNFPDRFSGHQFPNYSSELNVNALLLGDSALYLCASSRASGGAKETQYFGPGTRLLVL.

CDR3 in amino acids: CASSPWTENEKLFF. DNA of the CDR3: TGTGCCAGCAGCCCCTGGACAGAGAATGAAAAACTGTTTTTT. This chain joins TRBV14 and TRBJ1-4, with a tentative D call TRBD1 (6 bases). The CDR3 sequence is 14 residues long. Germline CDR1 SGHDN, CDR2 FVKESK. V was shortened by 4 bases and J by 5 bases, with 11 bases between the two germline ends. The entire variable domain, with the rest obtained from reference TRBV14 and TRBJ1-4, is as follows: EAGVTQFPSHSVIEKGQTVTLRCDPISGHDNLYWYRRVMGKEIKFLLHFVKESKQDESGMPNNRFLAERTGGTYSTLKVQPAELEDSGVYFCASSPWTENEKLFFGSGTQLSVL.

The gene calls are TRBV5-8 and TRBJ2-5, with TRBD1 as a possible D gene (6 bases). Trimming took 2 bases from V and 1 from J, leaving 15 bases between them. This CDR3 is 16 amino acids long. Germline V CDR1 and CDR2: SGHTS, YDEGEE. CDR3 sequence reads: CASSFTGSRGQETQYF. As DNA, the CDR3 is TGTGCCAGCAGCTTTACAGGGTCAAGGGGCCAAGAGACCCAGTACTTC.

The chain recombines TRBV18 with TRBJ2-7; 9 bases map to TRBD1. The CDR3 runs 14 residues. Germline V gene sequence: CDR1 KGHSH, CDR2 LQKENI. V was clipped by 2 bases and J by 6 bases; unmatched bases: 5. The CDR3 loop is CASSPGTGTSEQYF. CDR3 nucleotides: TGTGCCAGCTCACCAGGGACAGGGACATCCGAGCAGTACTTC.

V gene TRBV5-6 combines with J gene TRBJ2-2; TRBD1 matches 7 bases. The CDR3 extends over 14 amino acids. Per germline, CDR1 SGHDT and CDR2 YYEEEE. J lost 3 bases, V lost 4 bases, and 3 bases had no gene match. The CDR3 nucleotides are TGTGCCAGCAGCCAGGGACAGTACACCGGGGAGCTGTTTTTT. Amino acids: CASSQGQYTGELFF.

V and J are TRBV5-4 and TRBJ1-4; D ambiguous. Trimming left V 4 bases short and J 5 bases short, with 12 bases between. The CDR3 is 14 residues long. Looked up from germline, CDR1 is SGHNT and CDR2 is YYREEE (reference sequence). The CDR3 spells CASSRAGENEKLFF. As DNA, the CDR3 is TGTGCCAGCAGCAGGGCCGGGGAGAATGAAAAACTGTTTTTT.

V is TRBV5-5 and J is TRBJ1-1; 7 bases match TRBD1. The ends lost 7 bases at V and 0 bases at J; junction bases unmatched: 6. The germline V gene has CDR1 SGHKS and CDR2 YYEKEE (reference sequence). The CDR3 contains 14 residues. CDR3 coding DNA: TGTGCCAGCGTTCAGGGGGACATGAACACTGAAGCTTTCTTT. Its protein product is CASVQGDMNTEAFF.

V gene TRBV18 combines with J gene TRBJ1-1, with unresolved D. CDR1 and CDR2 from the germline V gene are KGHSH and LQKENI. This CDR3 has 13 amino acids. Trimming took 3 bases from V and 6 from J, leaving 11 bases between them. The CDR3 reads CASSPSMTPEAFF. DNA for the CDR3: TGTGCCAGCTCACCTTCCATGACCCCTGAAGCTTTCTTT.

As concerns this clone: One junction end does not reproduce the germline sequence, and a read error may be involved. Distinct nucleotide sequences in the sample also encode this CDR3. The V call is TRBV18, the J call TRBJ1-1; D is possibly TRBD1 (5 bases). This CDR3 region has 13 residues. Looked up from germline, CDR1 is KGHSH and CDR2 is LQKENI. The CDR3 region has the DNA TGTGCCAGCTCCCCACAAGGGGACACTGAAGCTTTCTTT. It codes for CASSPQGDTEAFF. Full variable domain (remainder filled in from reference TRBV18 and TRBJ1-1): NAGVMQNPRHLVRRRGQEARLRCSPMKGHSHVYWYRQLPEEGLKFMVYLQKENIIDESGMPKERFSAEFPKEGPSILRIQQVVRGDSAAYFCASSPQGDTEAFFGQGTRLTVV.

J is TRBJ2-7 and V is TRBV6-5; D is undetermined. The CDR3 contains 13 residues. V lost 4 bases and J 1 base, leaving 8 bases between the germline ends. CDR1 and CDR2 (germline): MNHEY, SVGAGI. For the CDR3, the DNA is TGTGCCAGCAGTTCCGGGTTTTCCTACGAGCAGTACTTC. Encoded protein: CASSSGFSYEQYF.

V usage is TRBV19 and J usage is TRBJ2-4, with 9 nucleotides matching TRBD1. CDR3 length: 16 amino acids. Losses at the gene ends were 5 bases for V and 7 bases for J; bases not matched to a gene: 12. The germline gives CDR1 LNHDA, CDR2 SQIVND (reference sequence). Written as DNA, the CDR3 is TGTGCCAGTAGTCCCCTCGTGGGACAGGGTAAGAACATTCAGTACTTC. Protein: CASSPLVGQGKNIQYF.